This entry describes one TCR beta chain. Its specificity is not known. This specimen belongs to a study of CD8+CD57+ T cells in acquired aplastic anemia. Turning to the study itself: Yields of DNA that came from sorted CD4+ and CD8+ cells averaged about 2.9 ug.

Study-level findings and limits: Both patients and controls carried the same twenty-nine CD8+ CDR3 sequences. Patients and healthy controls showed no significant CD8+ Simpson's diversity difference.

Profiling that covered TCR beta VDJ and CDR3 relied on genomic DNA as its template. One entry per CDR3 protein results from TCRdb running MiXCR on the reads. The data contain about 190,000 distinct CDR3 sequences, around three fifths of them singletons. The CDR3 runs to 13 residues. The V gene's germline CDR1 is MNHEY and CDR2 SVGAGI. The V end was cut by 6 bases, the J end by 4 bases, with 12 bases between. The chain uses TRBV6-5 and TRBJ1-2; D is unresolved. Material: sorted CD4+, CD8+, or CD8+CD57+ T cells (not recorded which) from PBMCs. The sequence derives from a human donor with severe aplastic anemia or a healthy control (not recorded which). The CDR3 DNA reads TGTGCCAGCAGCCTCTCGGACGGCTATGGCTACACCTTC. It translates to CASSLSDGYGYTF.